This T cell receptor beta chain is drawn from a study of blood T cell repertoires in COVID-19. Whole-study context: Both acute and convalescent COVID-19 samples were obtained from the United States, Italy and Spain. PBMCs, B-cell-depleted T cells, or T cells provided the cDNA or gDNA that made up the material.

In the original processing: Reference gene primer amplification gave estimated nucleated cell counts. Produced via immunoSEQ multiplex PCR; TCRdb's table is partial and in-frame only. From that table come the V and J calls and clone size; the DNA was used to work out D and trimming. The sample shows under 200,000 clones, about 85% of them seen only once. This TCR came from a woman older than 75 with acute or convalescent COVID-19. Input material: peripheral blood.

The chain's CDR3 is CASSLGSPLAGGQDTQYF. CDR3 sequence (DNA): TGCGCCAGCAGCTTGGGGTCCCCCTTAGCGGGGGGGCAAGATACGCAGTATTTT. The chain carries TRBV5-1 and TRBJ2-3, with 11 bases aligning to TRBD2. The CDR3 has 18 amino acids. The V segment lost 0 bases and the J segment 5 bases; nucleotides outside the gene matches: 11. CDR1 SGHRS and CDR2 YFSETQ come from the germline V gene.